These 7 T cell receptor beta chains were sequenced from one sample in a study of technical replicates of blood from several donors (dated by TCRdb to 2016 to 2017). Libraries were constructed by the immunoSEQ multiplex PCR assay. TCRdb holds this immuneACCESS table with in-frame rearrangements only. Some clones are missing; in checked studies, unresolved V genes explain under half, and the rest has no known cause. The sample yields about 71,000 clones; about nine tenths were counted once. The ten largest make up 0.41% of the sample. The sample was T cells isolated from PBMCs. All receptors derive from a human donor in good health.

The gene calls are TRBV6-5 and TRBJ2-2, with no clear D. There are 14 residues in the CDR3. Looked up from germline, CDR1 is MNHEY and CDR2 is SVGAGI. V was shortened by 0 bases and J by 6 bases, with 8 bases between the two germline ends. CDR3 nucleotide sequence: TGTGCCAGCAGTTACTCGCTTAGTTCCGGGGAGCTGTTTTTT. It translates to CASSYSLSSGELFF.

The rearrangement links TRBV29-1 to TRBJ2-3; 7 bases align to TRBD1. The CDR3 totals 15 residues. Trimming cost V 6 bases and J 4 bases; bases outside gene matches: 13. Germline V gene sequence: CDR1 SQVTM, CDR2 ANQGSEA. The CDR3 protein is CSVKDRDSESDTQYF. CDR3 nucleotide sequence: TGCAGCGTGAAAGACCGGGACAGCGAGTCAGATACGCAGTATTTT.

The chain employs TRBV19 and TRBJ1-4, with 7 bases lining up with TRBD1. The CDR3 consists of 15 residues. The trim removed 5 bases at V and 0 bases at J, leaving 3 bases unmatched. Per the germline V gene, CDR1 is LNHDA and CDR2 is SQIVND (reference sequence). This chain's CDR3 is CASSPGQSTNEKLFF. Here the CDR3 DNA reads TGTGCCAGTAGTCCGGGACAGTCAACTAATGAAAAACTGTTTTTT. The variable domain in full, with the rest retrieved from reference TRBV19 and TRBJ1-4, is DGGITQSPKYLFRKEGQNVTLSCEQNLNHDAMYWYRQDPGQGLRLIYYSQIVNDFQKGDIAEGYSVSREKKESFPLTVTSAQKNPTAFYLCASSPGQSTNEKLFFGSGTQLSVL.

This chain uses TRBV30 with TRBJ2-7, with TRBD1 matching 9 bases. The CDR3 extends over 15 amino acids. Trimming at V came to 0 bases and at J to 2 bases, leaving 5 bases not matched to a gene. CDR1 is GTSNPN, CDR2 SVGIG, per germline (reference sequence). DNA of the CDR3: TGTGCCTGGAGTGTCGGGACAGGGAGCGCCTACGAGCAGTACTTC. Amino acid sequence: CAWSVGTGSAYEQYF.

In DNA, the CDR3 is TGCGCCAGCAGGACTAGCGGGACACAGGAGACCCAGTACTTC. The encoded protein is CASRTSGTQETQYF. The chain joins TRBV4-1 to TRBJ2-5; TRBD2 agrees at 11 bases. With 6 bases clipped from V and 5 bases from J, the junction kept 5 bases outside the gene matches. CDR1 is MGHRA, CDR2 YSYEKL, per germline. The CDR3 runs 14 residues.

CDR3 bases: TGTGCCAGCAGTCCCAGGACAGGGTTTAATCAGCCCCAGCATTTT. Encoded protein: CASSPRTGFNQPQHF. This chain uses TRBV6-5 with TRBJ1-5; 8 bases are a match to TRBD1. The germline V gene encodes CDR1 MNHEY and CDR2 SVGAGI. The length of the CDR3 is 15 residues. V dropped 5 bases and J dropped 4; count of bases not matched to a gene: 7.

The CDR3 protein is CASSAPWGESYEQYF. The CDR3 DNA reads as TGTGCCAGCAGTGCTCCTTGGGGGGAATCCTACGAGCAGTACTTC. This sequence joins TRBV2 and TRBJ2-7; a possible D gene is TRBD2 (6 bases). V was clipped by 4 bases and J by 1 base, with 14 bases between them. The CDR3 runs 15 residues. The V gene's germline CDR1 is SNHLY and CDR2 FYNNEI.